This record concerns one TCR beta chain sequence. Using immunoSEQ multiplex PCR, the repertoire was profiled, and TCRdb retains in-frame clones only, with some absent. The sample includes 60,000 to 70,000 clones, 98% of them seen just once. The data were taken from a study of technical replicates of blood from several donors. From germline, CDR1 is MNHGY and CDR2 SAAAGT. V shed 6 bases and J shed 7 bases, with 19 bases lying between them. The CDR3 has 15 amino acids. This chain joins TRBV6-8 and TRBJ2-1; the D gene is possibly TRBD1 (5 bases). What was sequenced was T cells isolated from PBMCs. The sequence was collected from a human donor in good health. The CDR3 DNA follows: TGTGCCAGCAGGAAGGGGCTCCTGGCCAAGAATGAGCAGTTCTTC. Translating gives CASRKGLLAKNEQFF.